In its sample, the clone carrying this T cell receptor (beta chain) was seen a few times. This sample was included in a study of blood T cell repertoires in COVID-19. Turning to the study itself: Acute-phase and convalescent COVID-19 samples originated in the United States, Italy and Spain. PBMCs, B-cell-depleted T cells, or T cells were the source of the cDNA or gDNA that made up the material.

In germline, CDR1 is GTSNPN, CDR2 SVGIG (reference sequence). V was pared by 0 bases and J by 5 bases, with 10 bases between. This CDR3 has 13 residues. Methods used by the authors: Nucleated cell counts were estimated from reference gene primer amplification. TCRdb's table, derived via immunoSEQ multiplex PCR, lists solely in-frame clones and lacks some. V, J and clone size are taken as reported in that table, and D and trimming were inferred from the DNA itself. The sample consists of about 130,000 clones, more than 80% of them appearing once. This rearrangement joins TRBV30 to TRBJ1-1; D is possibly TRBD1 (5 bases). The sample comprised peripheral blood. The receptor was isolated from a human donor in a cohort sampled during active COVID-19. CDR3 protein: CAWSVDSTTEAFF. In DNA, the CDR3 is TGTGCCTGGAGTGTAGACAGCACTACTGAAGCTTTCTTT.